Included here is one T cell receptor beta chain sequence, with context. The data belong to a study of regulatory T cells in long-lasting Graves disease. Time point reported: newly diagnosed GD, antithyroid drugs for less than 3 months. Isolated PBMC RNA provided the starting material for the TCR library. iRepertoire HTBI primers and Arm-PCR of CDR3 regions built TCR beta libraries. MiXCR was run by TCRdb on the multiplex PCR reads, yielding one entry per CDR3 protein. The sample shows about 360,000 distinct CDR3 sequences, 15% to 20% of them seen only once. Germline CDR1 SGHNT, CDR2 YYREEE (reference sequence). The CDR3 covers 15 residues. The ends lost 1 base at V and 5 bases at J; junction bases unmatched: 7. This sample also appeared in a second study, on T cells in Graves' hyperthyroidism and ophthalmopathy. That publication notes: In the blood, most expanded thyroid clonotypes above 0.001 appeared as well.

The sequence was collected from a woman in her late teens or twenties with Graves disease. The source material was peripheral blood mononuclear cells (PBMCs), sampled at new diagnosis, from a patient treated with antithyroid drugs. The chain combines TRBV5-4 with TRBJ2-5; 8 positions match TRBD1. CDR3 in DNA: TGTGCCAGCAGCTTGAAAGACAGGGGCTGGGAGACCCAGTACTTC. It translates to CASSLKDRGWETQYF.